This TCR beta chain was obtained from a study of cytomegalovirus exposure and HLA in healthy donors. This CDR3 has 14 amino acids. Trimming cost V 6 bases and J 2 bases; bases outside gene matches: 4. From germline, CDR1 is SEHNR and CDR2 FQNEAQ (reference sequence). The PCR contained 60 Vbeta and 13 Jbeta primers. Clones were read by immunoSEQ multiplex PCR, and TCRdb kept only the in-frame ones, dropping some. The repertoire holds 150,000 or so clones, with about four fifths as singletons. Input material: PBMCs. The clonotype originates from a man younger than 35 in good health and CMV-seronegative. This sequence joins TRBV7-9 and TRBJ2-7; 10 positions match TRBD1. The CDR3 here is CASSDRGRAYEQYF. The CDR3 DNA follows: TGTGCCAGCAGTGACAGGGGGCGAGCCTACGAGCAGTACTTC.